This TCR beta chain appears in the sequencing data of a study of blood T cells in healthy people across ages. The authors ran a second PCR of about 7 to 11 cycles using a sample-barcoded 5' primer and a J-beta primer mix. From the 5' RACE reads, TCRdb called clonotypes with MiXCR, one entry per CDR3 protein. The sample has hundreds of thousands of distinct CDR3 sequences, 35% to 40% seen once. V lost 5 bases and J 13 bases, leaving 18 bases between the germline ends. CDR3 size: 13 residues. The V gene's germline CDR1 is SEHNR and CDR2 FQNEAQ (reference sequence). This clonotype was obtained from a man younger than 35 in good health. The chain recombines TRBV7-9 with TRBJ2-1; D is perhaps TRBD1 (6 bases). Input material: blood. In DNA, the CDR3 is TGTGCCAGCAGCAAGGACAGCCAAGAGACCCAGTTCTTC. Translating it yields CASSKDSQETQFF.